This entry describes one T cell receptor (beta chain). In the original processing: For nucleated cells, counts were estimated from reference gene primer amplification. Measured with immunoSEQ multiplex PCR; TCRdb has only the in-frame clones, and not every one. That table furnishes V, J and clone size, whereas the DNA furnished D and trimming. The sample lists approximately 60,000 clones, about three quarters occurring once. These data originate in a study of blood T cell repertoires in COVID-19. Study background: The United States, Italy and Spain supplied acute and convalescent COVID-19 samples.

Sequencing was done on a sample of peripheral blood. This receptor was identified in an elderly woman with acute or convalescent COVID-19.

The CDR3 DNA follows: TGTGCCAGCAGACTACAGGATAACTATGGCTACACCTTC. This encodes CASRLQDNYGYTF. V usage is TRBV5-4 and J usage is TRBJ1-2; maybe TRBD1 (5 bases). Germline CDR1 and CDR2: SGHNT and YYREEE (reference sequence). The CDR3 is 13 residues long. V was pared by 5 bases and J by 1 base, with 9 bases between.